This entry lists 3 T cell receptor beta chains sequenced from one sample in a study of cytomegalovirus exposure and HLA in healthy donors. The primer mix had 60 Vbeta and 13 Jbeta primers. Profiled with immunoSEQ multiplex PCR; TCRdb holds only in-frame clones, not every one. The sample shows 140,000 to 150,000 clones, approximately 68% of them seen only once. The sequenced material came from PBMCs. Source of these receptors: a man aged 40-49 years in good health and CMV-seronegative.

The rearrangement uses TRBV5-1 and TRBJ2-1; perhaps TRBD2 as D (5 bases). V lost 0 bases, J lost 9 bases, and 13 bases lay in between. There are 14 residues in the CDR3. Germline lookup yields CDR1 SGHRS and CDR2 YFSETQ. The CDR3 coding sequence is TGCGCCAGCAGCTTGGAAGTGGGGAGTCGTGAGCAGTTCTTC. Its protein is CASSLEVGSREQFF.

The chain employs TRBV5-1 and TRBJ2-3, with D possibly matching TRBD2 (5 bases). V was cut by 1 base and J by 3 bases, with 12 bases left in between. This CDR3 spans 15 amino acids. From germline, CDR1 is SGHRS and CDR2 YFSETQ. CDR3 region: CASSLPGLSTDTQYF. CDR3 in DNA: TGCGCCAGCAGCTTGCCGGGGTTATCAACAGATACGCAGTATTTT.

The chain couples TRBV7-3 to TRBJ1-1, with 9 bases lining up with TRBD1. The germline V gene has CDR1 SGHTA and CDR2 FQGTGA. Trimming removed 5 bases from V and 5 bases from J; junction bases left unmatched: 6. This CDR3 region has 14 residues. The CDR3 protein is CASSPTGGGTEAFF. As DNA, the CDR3 is TGTGCCAGCAGCCCGACAGGGGGGGGGACTGAAGCTTTCTTT.